The TCR beta chain described here comes from a study of cytomegalovirus exposure and HLA in healthy donors. Study findings and constraints: Several of the most significant clusters were apparently associated with common viral pathogens in a later analysis. The study labeled 150 to 200 TCR beta chains cytomegalovirus-associated. CMV serostatus stood as the only immune exposure information on hand.

The CDR3 is 16 amino acids. The V end was cut by 8 bases, the J end by 1 base, with 17 bases between. Per germline, CDR1 LNHDA and CDR2 SQIVND (reference sequence). Researchers ran the PCR with 60 Vbeta and 13 Jbeta primers. Method: immunoSEQ multiplex PCR; TCRdb's copy keeps in-frame clones and lacks some. Of some 200,000 clones in the sample, 83% were seen once. This clone appeared a few times. The antigen is undetermined. The receptor was derived from a man aged 50-59 years in good health and CMV-seronegative. What was sequenced was PBMCs. The chain is built from TRBV19 and TRBJ1-4; tentatively, D is TRBD1 (6 bases). The CDR3 DNA reads TGTGCCAGTGGATACAGGGCTTCGGGAACTAATGAAAAACTGTTTTTT. It yields the protein CASGYRASGTNEKLFF.